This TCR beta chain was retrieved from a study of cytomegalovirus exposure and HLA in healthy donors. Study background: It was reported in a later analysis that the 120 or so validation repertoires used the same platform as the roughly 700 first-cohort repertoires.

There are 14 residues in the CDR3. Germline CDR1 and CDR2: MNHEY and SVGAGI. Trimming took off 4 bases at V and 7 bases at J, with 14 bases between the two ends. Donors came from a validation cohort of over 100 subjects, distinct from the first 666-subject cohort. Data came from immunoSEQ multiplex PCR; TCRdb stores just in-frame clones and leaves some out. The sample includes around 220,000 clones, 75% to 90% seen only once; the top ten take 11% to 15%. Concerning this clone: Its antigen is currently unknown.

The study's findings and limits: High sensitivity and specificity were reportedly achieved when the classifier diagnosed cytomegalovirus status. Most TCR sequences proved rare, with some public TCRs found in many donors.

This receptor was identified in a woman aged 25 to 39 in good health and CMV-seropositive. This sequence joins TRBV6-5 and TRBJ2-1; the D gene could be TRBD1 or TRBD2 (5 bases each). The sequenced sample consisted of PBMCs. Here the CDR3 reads CASSFRDRWNEQFF. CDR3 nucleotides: TGTGCCAGCAGTTTCCGGGACCGCTGGAATGAGCAGTTCTTC.